This T cell receptor beta chain was sequenced during a study of T cells in Graves' hyperthyroidism and ophthalmopathy. The junction had 3 bases not matched to a gene; V was cut back by 7 bases and J by 7 bases. The CDR3 sequence is 12 residues long. Germline V lookup: CDR1 MNHNS, CDR2 SASEGT. A word on this clonotype: Antigen: not known.

RNA transcripts were the template for amplifying TCR beta CDR3 regions. First-round RT-PCR with HTBI primers amplified the TCR CDR3 region. TCRdb re-called the multiplex PCR reads with MiXCR, one entry per CDR3 protein. There are about 280,000 distinct CDR3 sequences in the sample; less than 30% occur only once, and approximately 25% lies in the top ten. General observations from the study: The model identified upcoming ophthalmopathy a median approximately 6.5 months ahead of onset. Ophthalmopathy stood apart from stable hyperthyroidism in a 13 V-J model.

The sequencing input was blood. The clonotype comes from a man in his forties or fifties with Graves' hyperthyroidism that later progressed to Graves' ophthalmopathy. V gene TRBV6-1 combines with J gene TRBJ1-1, with 10 bases lining up with TRBD1. The CDR3 is CASTRDRGEAFF. The CDR3 coding sequence is TGTGCCAGCACTCGGGACAGGGGTGAAGCTTTCTTT.